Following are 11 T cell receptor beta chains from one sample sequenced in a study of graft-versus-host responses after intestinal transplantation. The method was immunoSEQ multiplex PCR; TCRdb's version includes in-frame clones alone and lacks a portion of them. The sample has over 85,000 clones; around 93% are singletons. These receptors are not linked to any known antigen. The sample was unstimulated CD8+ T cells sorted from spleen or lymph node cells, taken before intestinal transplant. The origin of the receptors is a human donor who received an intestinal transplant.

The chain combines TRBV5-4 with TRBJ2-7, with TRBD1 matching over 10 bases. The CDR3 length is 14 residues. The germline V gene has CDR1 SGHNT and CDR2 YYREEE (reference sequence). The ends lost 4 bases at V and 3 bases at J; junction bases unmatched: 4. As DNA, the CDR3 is TGTGCCAGCAGCATAGGACAGGGGGGCTACGAGCAGTACTTC. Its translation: CASSIGQGGYEQYF.

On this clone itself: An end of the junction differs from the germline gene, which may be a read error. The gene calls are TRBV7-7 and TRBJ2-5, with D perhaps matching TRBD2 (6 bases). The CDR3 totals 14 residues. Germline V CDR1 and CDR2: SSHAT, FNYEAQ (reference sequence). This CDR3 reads CASSLAAGKETQYF. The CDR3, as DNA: TGTGCTAGCAGCTTAGCGGCAGGAAAAGAGACCCAGTACTTC.

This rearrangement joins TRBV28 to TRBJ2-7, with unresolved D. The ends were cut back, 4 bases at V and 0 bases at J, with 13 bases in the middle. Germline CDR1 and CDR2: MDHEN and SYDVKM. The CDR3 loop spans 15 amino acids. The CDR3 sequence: CASSYQSASSYEQYF. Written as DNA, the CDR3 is TGTGCCAGCAGTTATCAGTCCGCTAGCTCCTACGAGCAGTACTTC.

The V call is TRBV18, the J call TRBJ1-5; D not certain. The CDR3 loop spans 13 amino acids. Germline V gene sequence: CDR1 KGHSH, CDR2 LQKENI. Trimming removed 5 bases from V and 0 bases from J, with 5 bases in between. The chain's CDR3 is CASSRASNQPQHF. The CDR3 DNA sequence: TGTGCCAGCTCAAGAGCTAGCAATCAGCCCCAGCATTTT.

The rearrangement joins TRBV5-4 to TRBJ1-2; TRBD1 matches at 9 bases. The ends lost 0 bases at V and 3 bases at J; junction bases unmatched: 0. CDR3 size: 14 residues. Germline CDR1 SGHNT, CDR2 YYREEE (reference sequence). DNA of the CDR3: TGTGCCAGCAGCTTGGGACAGGGGGACTATGGCTACACCTTC. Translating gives CASSLGQGDYGYTF.

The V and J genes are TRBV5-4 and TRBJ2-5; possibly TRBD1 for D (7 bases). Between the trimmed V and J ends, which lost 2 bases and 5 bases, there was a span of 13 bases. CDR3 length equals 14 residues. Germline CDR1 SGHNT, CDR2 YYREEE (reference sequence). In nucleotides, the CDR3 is TGTGCCAGCAGCTTTGGAGGGGGCCGCGAGACCCAGTACTTC. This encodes CASSFGGGRETQYF.

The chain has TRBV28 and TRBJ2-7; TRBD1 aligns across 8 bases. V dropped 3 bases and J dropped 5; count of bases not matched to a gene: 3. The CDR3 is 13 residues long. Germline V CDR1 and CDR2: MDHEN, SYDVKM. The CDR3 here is CASSLQGANEQYF. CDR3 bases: TGTGCCAGCAGTTTGCAGGGGGCTAACGAGCAGTACTTC.

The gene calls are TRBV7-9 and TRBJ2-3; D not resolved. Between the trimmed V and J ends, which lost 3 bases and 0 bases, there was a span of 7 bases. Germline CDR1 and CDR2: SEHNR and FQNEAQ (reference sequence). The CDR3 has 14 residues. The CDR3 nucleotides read TGTGCCAGCAGCTTTAGTTCTAGCACAGATACGCAGTATTTT. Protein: CASSFSSSTDTQYF.

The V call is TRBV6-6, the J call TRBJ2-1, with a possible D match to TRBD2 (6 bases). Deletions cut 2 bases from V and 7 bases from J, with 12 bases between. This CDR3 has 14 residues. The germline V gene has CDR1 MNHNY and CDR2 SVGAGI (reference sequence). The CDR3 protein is CASSYPGTPNEQFF. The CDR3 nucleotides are TGTGCCAGCAGTTACCCAGGGACTCCTAATGAGCAGTTCTTC.

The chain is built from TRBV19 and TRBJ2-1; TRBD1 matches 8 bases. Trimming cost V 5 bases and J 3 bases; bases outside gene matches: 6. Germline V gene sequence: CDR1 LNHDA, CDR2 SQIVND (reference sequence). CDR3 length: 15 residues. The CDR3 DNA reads TGTGCCAGTAGTGTAGCAGGGGGCATCTACAATGAGCAGTTCTTC. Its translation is CASSVAGGIYNEQFF.

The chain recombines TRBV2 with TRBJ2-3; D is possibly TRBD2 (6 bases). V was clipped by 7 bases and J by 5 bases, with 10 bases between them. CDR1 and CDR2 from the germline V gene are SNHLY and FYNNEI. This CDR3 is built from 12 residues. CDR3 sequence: CASIGGGDTQYF. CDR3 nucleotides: TGTGCCAGCATCGGGGGAGGAGATACGCAGTATTTT.